This T cell receptor (beta chain) was documented in a study of blood T cell repertoires in COVID-19. Study background: Nucleic acid was either cDNA or gDNA, and it came from T cells, B-cell-depleted T cells, or PBMCs.

V lost 0 bases, J lost 8 bases, and 11 bases lay in between. From germline, CDR1 is SNHLY and CDR2 FYNNEI. The CDR3 is 14 residues long. While infection was still active, Seattle patients were enrolled and then followed longitudinally. The repertoire was sequenced with immunoSEQ multiplex PCR; TCRdb's copy has only in-frame clones and lacks some. The sample records about 350,000 clones, over 80% being singletons. Sequenced input: peripheral blood. The chain is built from TRBV2 and TRBJ2-1, with D possibly matching TRBD2 (5 bases). The sequence derives from a woman in her forties or fifties with COVID-19, enrolled during active disease. This CDR3 reads CASSEASLAYEQFF. The CDR3 nucleotides read TGTGCCAGCAGTGAAGCAAGCCTAGCCTATGAGCAGTTCTTC.